The source of this T cell receptor beta chain is a study of cytomegalovirus exposure and HLA in healthy donors. This CDR3 has 13 residues. Germline-derived CDR1 and CDR2 are MNHNY and SVGAGI (reference sequence). V was pared by 4 bases and J by 6 bases, with 12 bases between. PCR used 60 Vbeta primers and 13 Jbeta primers. Profiled with immunoSEQ multiplex PCR; TCRdb holds only in-frame clones, not every one. Of fewer than 200,000 clones listed, approximately 73% are singletons. The rearrangement links TRBV6-6 to TRBJ1-2, with D unclear. This sequence originates from a woman under 30 in good health and CMV-seropositive. Sequencing input: PBMCs. CDR3 in amino acids: CASSSEGKDGYTF. CDR3 nucleotides: TGTGCCAGCAGTTCAGAGGGAAAGGATGGCTACACCTTC.